This paragraph reports one T cell receptor (beta chain). This specimen comes from a study of blood T cell repertoires in COVID-19. Authors' analysis steps: Nucleated cell number was recorded as an estimate derived from reference gene primer amplification. Profiled with immunoSEQ multiplex PCR; TCRdb holds only in-frame clones, not every one. The V and J calls and clone size come from that table; D and trimming were worked out from the DNA. This table holds 250,000 or so clones, 80% to 90% found once. The CDR3 has 15 residues. Germline CDR1 reads SGHVS; CDR2 reads FQNEAQ. Germline trimming cut 3 bases from V and 5 bases from J; bases unmatched to any gene: 6. Seattle patient enrollment occurred during active infection, with longitudinal follow-up thereafter.

The sequencing sample was made of peripheral blood. The chain is built from TRBV7-8 and TRBJ2-1, with 8 positions matching TRBD2. The receptor was isolated from a man aged 30 to 45 with COVID-19, enrolled during active disease. The CDR3, as DNA: TGTGCCAGCAGCTTGTTAGCGGGGCCGAACAATGAGCAGTTCTTC. Translating gives CASSLLAGPNNEQFF.